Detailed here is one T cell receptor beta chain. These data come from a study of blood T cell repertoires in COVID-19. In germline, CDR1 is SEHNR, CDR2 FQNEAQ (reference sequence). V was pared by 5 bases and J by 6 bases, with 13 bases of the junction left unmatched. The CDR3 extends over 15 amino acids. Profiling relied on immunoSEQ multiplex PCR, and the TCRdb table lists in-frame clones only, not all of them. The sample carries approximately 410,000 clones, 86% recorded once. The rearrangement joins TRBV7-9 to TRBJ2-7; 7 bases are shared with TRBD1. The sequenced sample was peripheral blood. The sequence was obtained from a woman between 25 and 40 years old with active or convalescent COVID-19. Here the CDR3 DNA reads TGTGCCAGCAGCCCCAGGGACAGTTGGGTTTTCGAGCAGTACTTC. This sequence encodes CASSPRDSWVFEQYF. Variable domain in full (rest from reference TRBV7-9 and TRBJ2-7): DTGVSQNPRHKITKRGQNVTFRCDPISEHNRLYWYRQTLGQGPEFLTYFQNEAQLEKSRLLSDRFSAERPKGSFSTLEIQRTEQGDSAMYLCASSPRDSWVFEQYFGPGTRLTVT.